A single sample gave rise to the 32 T cell receptor beta chains below, sequenced in a study of OX40 agonist ivuxolimab in advanced cancers. Clones were sequenced by immunoSEQ multiplex PCR, and TCRdb holds only the in-frame ones, with some missing. Of approximately 47,000 clones listed, about 87% are singletons. This specimen was CD4+ or CD8+ T cells sorted from blood, taken in a trial of the OX40 agonist ivuxolimab. The origin of the receptors is an adult with an advanced solid tumor such as melanoma, head and neck, liver or kidney cancer.

The rearrangement links TRBV7-9 to TRBJ2-4, with a possible D match to TRBD1 (5 bases). The germline V and J ends were trimmed by 0 bases and 0 bases, with 9 bases remaining between them. CDR3 length: 16 residues. Germline CDR1 SEHNR, CDR2 FQNEAQ (reference sequence). Here the CDR3 reads CASSLAGALAKNIQYF. CDR3 nucleotides: TGTGCCAGCAGCTTAGCAGGGGCCCTAGCCAAAAACATTCAGTACTTC.

The V gene is TRBV28, the J gene TRBJ1-5; D might be TRBD1 (5 bases). CDR1 is MDHEN and CDR2 is SYDVKM in the germline V gene. The germline V and J ends were trimmed by 3 bases and 2 bases, with 14 bases remaining between them. CDR3 size: 16 residues. CDR3 sequence: CASSFLDTSGNQPQHF. The CDR3 DNA reads TGTGCCAGCAGTTTTTTGGACACCTCTGGCAATCAGCCCCAGCATTTT.

The rearrangement uses TRBV5-6 and TRBJ1-2; TRBD1 is a possible D gene (6 bases). Per germline, CDR1 SGHDT and CDR2 YYEEEE. The V end was cut by 0 bases, the J end by 1 base, with 10 bases between. CDR3 length: 15 residues. For the CDR3, the DNA is TGTGCCAGCAGCTTGGGGAGGGACATTAACTATGGCTACACCTTC. This encodes CASSLGRDINYGYTF.

The chain combines TRBV9 with TRBJ2-3; D is ambiguous. Germline V gene data show CDR1 as SGDLS and CDR2 as YYNGEE. The CDR3 totals 13 residues. V lost 3 bases and J 7 bases, leaving 12 bases between the germline ends. In DNA form, the CDR3 reads TGTGCCAGCAGCGGCCCCCCTCGACATACGCAGTATTTT. Translated, it gives CASSGPPRHTQYF. The full variable domain, completed using reference TRBV9 and TRBJ2-3, is DSGVTQTPKHLITATGQRVTLRCSPRSGDLSVYWYQQSLDQGLQFLIQYYNGEERAKGNILERFSAQQFPDLHSELNLSSLELGDSALYFCASSGPPRHTQYFGPGTRLTVL.

This chain joins TRBV9 and TRBJ2-3; unclear D gene. CDR1 and CDR2 from the germline V gene are SGDLS and YYNGEE. The CDR3 sequence is 15 residues long. V lost 0 bases and J 4 bases, leaving 12 bases between the germline ends. CDR3 amino acids: CASSVAGVIADTQYF. CDR3 nucleotide sequence: TGTGCCAGCAGCGTAGCTGGAGTCATCGCAGATACGCAGTATTTT.

Only one count was recorded for this clone. V gene TRBV4-2 combines with J gene TRBJ2-7, with 11 bases lining up with TRBD2. Germline lookup yields CDR1 LGHNA and CDR2 YNFKEQ. This CDR3 contains 17 residues. V was pared by 3 bases and J by 5 bases, with 12 bases of the junction left unmatched. The CDR3 DNA reads TGTGCCAGCAGCCACCCAGAGGTAGCGGGGGGGATCCACGAGCAGTACTTC. Protein sequence: CASSHPEVAGGIHEQYF.

The rearrangement links TRBV2 to TRBJ1-5; 9 nucleotides match TRBD1. Germline V CDR1 and CDR2: SNHLY, FYNNEI. The V gene end was trimmed by 7 bases and the J gene end by 5 bases; junction bases not matched to a gene: 6. The CDR3 extends over 14 amino acids. CDR3 in DNA: TGTGCCAGCAACCCGACAGGGGGTGATCAGCCCCAGCATTTT. It translates to CASNPTGGDQPQHF.

The V gene is TRBV28, the J gene TRBJ2-3, with TRBD2 identical over 13 bases. The germline V gene encodes CDR1 MDHEN and CDR2 SYDVKM. V shed 1 base, J shed 0 bases, and the junction held 7 bases outside the gene matches. The CDR3 is 19 residues long. CDR3 in amino acids: CASSLSLAGGTPSTDTQYF. CDR3 DNA sequence: TGTGCCAGCAGTTTATCACTAGCGGGGGGGACTCCTAGCACAGATACGCAGTATTTT.

J is TRBJ1-1 and V is TRBV7-3; 9 nucleotides align to TRBD1. V was clipped by 3 bases and J by 10 bases; unmatched bases: 0. Germline V gene lookup returns CDR1 SGHTA and CDR2 FQGTGA. The CDR3 has 11 residues. DNA for the CDR3: TGTGCCAGCAGCTTGGGACAGGGAGCTTTCTTT. Translating gives CASSLGQGAFF.

The CDR3 nucleotides are TGTGCCAGCAGTCCGGGACAGCAAGAGACCCAGTACTTC. It specifies CASSPGQQETQYF. The rearrangement links TRBV28 to TRBJ2-5, with 7 positions matching TRBD1. CDR3 length: 13 residues. Germline lookup yields CDR1 MDHEN and CDR2 SYDVKM. V shed 5 bases, J shed 2 bases, and the junction held 2 bases outside the gene matches.

The V gene is TRBV4-2, the J gene TRBJ1-1; D call uncertain. The germline CDR1 and CDR2 sequences are LGHNA and YNFKEQ. The V and J ends lost 2 bases and 3 bases respectively, with 10 bases between them. The CDR3 totals 14 residues. CDR3: CASSQYARDTEAFF. The CDR3, as DNA: TGTGCCAGCAGCCAATATGCCCGGGACACTGAAGCTTTCTTT.

The V gene is TRBV7-2, the J gene TRBJ2-7; D may be TRBD1 (6 bases). CDR1 and CDR2 from the germline V gene are SGHTA and FQGNSA. V dropped 4 bases and J dropped 3 bases, with 19 bases sitting between them. This CDR3 comprises 16 residues. In nucleotides, the CDR3 is TGTGCCAGCAGCTCACAGGACAGCCTAACGTTCTACGAGCAGTACTTC. Amino acids: CASSSQDSLTFYEQYF.

This chain uses TRBV6-5 with TRBJ1-2, with D possibly TRBD1 on 5 matching bases. Germline loops: CDR1 MNHEY, CDR2 SVGAGI. V lost 4 bases and J 8 bases, leaving 14 bases between the germline ends. The CDR3 is 13 residues long. In DNA form, the CDR3 reads TGTGCCAGCAGTTGGGGCCCGGATAAAGGCTACACCTTC. As protein: CASSWGPDKGYTF.

Remarks on this clone: The same CDR3 is also encoded by other DNA sequences in this sample. This chain links TRBV19 with TRBJ2-7; no clear D gene. The V end lost 1 base, the J end lost 0 bases, and 4 bases lay between the germline ends. The CDR3 covers 13 residues. The germline gives CDR1 LNHDA, CDR2 SQIVND (reference sequence). DNA of the CDR3: TGTGCCAGTAGTATAGGGGGCTCCTACGAGCAGTACTTC. It encodes CASSIGGSYEQYF.

This clone appeared a single time. This chain uses TRBV6-5 with TRBJ1-6; D possibly corresponds to TRBD1 (5 bases). The CDR3 totals 13 residues. CDR1 MNHEY and CDR2 SVGAGI come from the germline V gene. Trimming pared 3 bases from V and 9 bases from J, leaving 9 bases between. Written as DNA, the CDR3 is TGTGCCAGCAGTTATTCAGGGAGTTCACCCCTCCACTTT. Translation gives CASSYSGSSPLHF.

The gene calls are TRBV7-9 and TRBJ2-7; D gene unclear. V dropped 5 bases and J dropped 2 bases, with 13 bases sitting between them. The CDR3 contains 14 residues. Germline V gene sequence: CDR1 SEHNR, CDR2 FQNEAQ (reference sequence). CDR3 amino acids: CASSHVLPTYEQYF. The CDR3 DNA reads TGTGCCAGCAGCCACGTTCTCCCAACCTACGAGCAGTACTTC.

This clone was counted once. The CDR3 is CASSLSTGPTEAFF. CDR3 DNA: TGTGCCAGCAGCTTATCAACGGGGCCCACTGAAGCTTTCTTT. The chain couples TRBV7-2 to TRBJ1-1, with a possible D match to TRBD1 (5 bases). Germline V gives CDR1 SGHTA, CDR2 FQGNSA. The V end was cut by 2 bases, the J end by 4 bases, with 11 bases between. The CDR3 sequence is 14 residues long.

CDR3 protein: CASSPDAGETEAFF. DNA for the CDR3: TGTGCCAGCAGCCCTGACGCCGGAGAGACTGAAGCTTTCTTT. The V call is TRBV11-1, the J call TRBJ1-1; D gene uncertain. There are 14 residues in the CDR3. Germline V gives CDR1 SGHAT, CDR2 FQDESV (reference sequence). V was trimmed by 5 bases and J by 5 bases, leaving 15 bases between them.

This chain connects TRBV28 to TRBJ1-4; D is ambiguous. Germline V lookup: CDR1 MDHEN, CDR2 SYDVKM. Trimming took 5 bases from V and 4 from J, leaving 11 bases between them. This CDR3 has 14 residues. The CDR3 loop is CASSSFGVNEKLFF. CDR3 in DNA: TGTGCCAGCAGTAGTTTTGGGGTTAATGAAAAACTGTTTTTT.

V is TRBV2 and J is TRBJ1-5; tentatively, D is TRBD1 (6 bases). Looked up from germline, CDR1 is SNHLY and CDR2 is FYNNEI. This CDR3 has 15 amino acids. V lost 4 bases to trimming and J lost 0 bases, with 10 bases between them. This CDR3 is CASSADSLSNQPQHF. DNA for the CDR3: TGTGCCAGCAGTGCGGACAGCCTTAGCAATCAGCCCCAGCATTTT.

The CDR3 nucleotides read TGTGCCAGCAGCCTAGTCGACAAACACAATTCACCCCTCCACTTT. This gives the protein CASSLVDKHNSPLHF. The chain recombines TRBV7-8 with TRBJ1-6; D unclear. V lost 5 bases and J 7 bases, leaving 15 bases between the germline ends. Per germline, CDR1 SGHVS and CDR2 FQNEAQ. This CDR3 spans 15 amino acids.

CDR3 in amino acids: CASNPLSGADGYTF. DNA for the CDR3: TGTGCCAGCAATCCCCTCTCGGGGGCAGATGGCTACACCTTC. The rearrangement links TRBV6-5 to TRBJ1-2; D is perhaps TRBD1 (6 bases). The CDR3 consists of 14 residues. Germline loops: CDR1 MNHEY, CDR2 SVGAGI. V was shortened by 7 bases and J by 6 bases, with 18 bases between the two germline ends.

The chain has TRBV10-2 and TRBJ2-1; 12 bases agree with TRBD2. After removal of 5 bases from V and 6 bases from J, the junction contained 5 bases not matched to a gene. CDR1 and CDR2 (germline): WSHSY, SAAADI. This CDR3 comprises 15 residues. The CDR3 DNA is TGCGCCAGCAGTCCGACTAGCGGGGGCACCAATGAGCAGTTCTTC. It yields the protein CASSPTSGGTNEQFF.

V is TRBV5-6 and J is TRBJ2-2; D is perhaps TRBD1 (7 bases). V was shortened by 3 bases and J by 2 bases, with 11 bases between the two germline ends. Per germline, CDR1 SGHDT and CDR2 YYEEEE. The CDR3 totals 15 residues. The CDR3 nucleotides read TGTGCCAGCAGCTGGGGGGACAGAAACACCGGGGAGCTGTTTTTT. Translated: CASSWGDRNTGELFF.

J is TRBJ1-2 and V is TRBV4-3; the D is unclear. The CDR3 sequence is 14 residues long. Trimming took 0 bases from V and 6 from J, leaving 11 bases between them. CDR1 and CDR2 (germline): LGHNA, YSLEER. CDR3 loop: CASSQDLWGDGYTF. The DNA for the CDR3 is TGCGCCAGCAGCCAAGATCTTTGGGGTGATGGCTACACCTTC.

V gene TRBV9 combines with J gene TRBJ2-1, with 11 bases fitting TRBD1. J lost 6 bases, V lost 0 bases, and 2 bases had no gene match. The CDR3 extends over 15 amino acids. From germline, CDR1 is SGDLS and CDR2 YYNGEE. CDR3 DNA: TGTGCCAGCAGCGTAGCGGGGACAGGGGGCAATGAGCAGTTCTTC. Amino acid sequence: CASSVAGTGGNEQFF.

This chain uses TRBV6-5 with TRBJ1-1; D is ambiguous. Between the trimmed V and J ends, which lost 2 bases and 8 bases, there was a span of 9 bases. Germline-derived CDR1 and CDR2 are MNHEY and SVGAGI. CDR3 length: 12 amino acids. The CDR3 nucleotides read TGTGCCAGCAGTTACCGGGTCGGGGAAGCTTTCTTT. Residues: CASSYRVGEAFF.

The J gene is TRBJ1-6, the V gene TRBV5-1; a weak D match, TRBD1 (5 bases). The CDR3 contains 19 residues. Trimming took 4 bases from V and 8 from J, leaving 28 bases between them. The germline V gene encodes CDR1 SGHRS and CDR2 YFSETQ. Here the CDR3 reads CASSPWGYPSGQEDSPLHF. As DNA, the CDR3 is TGCGCCAGCAGCCCTTGGGGATACCCCTCAGGACAAGAAGATTCACCCCTCCACTTT. The full variable domain, in which reference TRBV5-1 and TRBJ1-6 provide the parts outside the CDR3, is KAGVTQTPRYLIKTRGQQVTLSCSPISGHRSVSWYQQTPGQGLQFLFEYFSETQRNKGNFPGRFSGRQFSNSRSEMNVSTLELGDSALYLCASSPWGYPSGQEDSPLHFGNGTRLTVT.

V and J are TRBV15 and TRBJ1-4; D call uncertain. This CDR3 contains 17 residues. Looked up from germline, CDR1 is LNHNV and CDR2 is YYDKDF (reference sequence). The ends were cut back, 2 bases at V and 8 bases at J, with 21 bases in the middle. The CDR3 DNA reads TGTGCCACCAGCAGAAAACCCGAGGACGGCCGAGAGGAAAAACTGTTTTTT. It encodes CATSRKPEDGREEKLFF.

DNA for the CDR3: TGTGCCAGCAGAACGGTGCAGGGGGGCCGGGATAATTCACCCCTCCACTTT. It specifies CASRTVQGGRDNSPLHF. The chain has TRBV2 and TRBJ1-6; 7 nucleotides align to TRBD1. The CDR3 covers 17 residues. The V segment lost 6 bases and the J segment 5 bases; nucleotides outside the gene matches: 13. Per the germline V gene, CDR1 is SNHLY and CDR2 is FYNNEI.

The rearrangement joins TRBV12-5 to TRBJ1-2; D perhaps matches TRBD1 (5 bases). This CDR3 is 13 amino acids long. The V gene lost 6 bases and the J gene lost 4 bases, with 12 bases spanning the gap. Germline CDR1 LGHNT, CDR2 FRNRAP. The CDR3 loop reads CASGVQGFYGYTF. DNA for the CDR3: TGTGCTAGTGGGGTTCAGGGCTTCTATGGCTACACCTTC.

The chain employs TRBV7-6 and TRBJ2-3; a possible D gene is TRBD1 (5 bases). Germline-derived CDR1 and CDR2 are SGHVS and FNYEAQ. This CDR3 is 16 amino acids long. Trimming shortened V by 2 bases and J by 0 bases, and 12 bases separated the two germline ends. The CDR3 protein is CASSLSGLRSTDTQYF. The DNA for the CDR3 is TGTGCCAGCAGCTTATCAGGGTTGAGGAGCACAGATACGCAGTATTTT.